Given below is one T cell receptor (beta chain) in context. The antigen is undetermined. The data belong to a study of T cells in Graves' hyperthyroidism and ophthalmopathy. Study-wide background: Peripheral blood specimens were obtained at initial diagnosis, prior to any treatment.

Diagnoses were made from clinical symptoms, serum measures (thyroxine and TRAb), thyroid ultrasound and orbital computed tomography. The PBMCs had their origin in approximately 10 ml of fresh peripheral blood. V was trimmed by 4 bases and J by 4 bases, leaving 18 bases between them. The germline CDR1 and CDR2 sequences are SGDLS and YYNGEE. The CDR3 sequence is 16 residues long. Findings and caveats of the study: The model made its ophthalmopathy prediction, and onset followed a median about 6 months later.

The investigators amplified TCR beta CDR3 regions from RNA transcripts. The HTBI primer set served for first-round RT-PCR of the TCR CDR3. TCRdb processed the multiplex PCR reads anew with MiXCR; each CDR3 protein has one entry. The sample records hundreds of thousands of distinct CDR3 sequences, around 20% being singletons. The TCR was taken from a man between 35 and 55 years old with Graves' ophthalmopathy. V gene TRBV9 combines with J gene TRBJ2-1, with D unresolved. Sequencing was done on a sample of blood. The CDR3 nucleotides are TGTGCCAGCAGCCCCCGGTCCGGCCTTCTTTACAATGAGCAGTTCTTC. Its protein is CASSPRSGLLYNEQFF.